This T cell receptor (beta chain) is drawn from a study of blood T cell repertoires in COVID-19. In the authors' workflow: Quantification of nucleated cells was approximated via reference gene primer amplification. Libraries were prepared by immunoSEQ multiplex PCR; TCRdb keeps only in-frame clonotypes and omits some of them. Clone size and V and J calls were adopted from that table, with D and trimming inferred from the DNA. Here the sample spans 200,000 to 250,000 clones, 65% to 90% being singletons. There are 12 residues in the CDR3. Trimming removed 9 bases from V and 7 bases from J; junction bases left unmatched: 6. Germline CDR1 reads SEHNR; CDR2 reads FQNEAQ (reference sequence).

The source material was peripheral blood. This chain links TRBV7-9 with TRBJ1-2; 9 bases line up with TRBD1. The clonotype comes from a man aged 45 to 65 with acute or convalescent COVID-19. The CDR3, as DNA: TGTGCCAGTAAGGGACAGGGAAGTGGCTACACCTTC. As protein: CASKGQGSGYTF. The full variable domain, with the rest looked up from reference TRBV7-9 and TRBJ1-2, is DTGVSQNPRHKITKRGQNVTFRCDPISEHNRLYWYRQTLGQGPEFLTYFQNEAQLEKSRLLSDRFSAERPKGSFSTLEIQRTEQGDSAMYLCASKGQGSGYTFGSGTRLTVV.